This TCR beta chain was observed in a study of blood T cell repertoires in COVID-19. As for the study in general: Samples taken during acute and convalescent COVID-19 were collected in the United States, Italy and Spain. T cells, B-cell-depleted T cells, or PBMCs provided the cDNA or gDNA that served as material.

Recruited during active infection, patients (from Seattle) were subsequently followed longitudinally. Germline V gene sequence: CDR1 MNHNY, CDR2 SVGAGI (reference sequence). The CDR3 consists of 16 residues. The trim removed 6 bases at V and 7 bases at J, leaving 14 bases unmatched. The repertoire was sequenced with immunoSEQ multiplex PCR; TCRdb's copy has only in-frame clones and lacks some. There are roughly 300,000 clones in the sample; less than 85% occur only once, and around 1.6% lies in the top ten. The sequenced material came from peripheral blood. The chain couples TRBV6-6 to TRBJ1-2; 10 nucleotides line up with TRBD1. The source of this sequence is a human donor with COVID-19, enrolled during active disease. The donor label of this sample is uncertain. This chain's CDR3 is CASRTAGTGDFGGYTF. CDR3 sequence (DNA): TGTGCCAGCAGAACAGCCGGGACAGGGGATTTCGGTGGCTACACCTTC.